A single sample is the source of the 7 T cell receptor beta chains below, sequenced in a study of T cells in Graves' hyperthyroidism and ophthalmopathy. The TCR beta CDR3 regions underwent amplification using RNA transcripts as the source. The study used the HTBI primer set for a first-round RT-PCR of the TCR CDR3. TCRdb fed the multiplex PCR reads into MiXCR, producing one record per CDR3 protein. The sample shows over 250,000 distinct CDR3 sequences, less than 30% of them seen only once. The sequencing input was blood. The receptors were sampled from a man aged 40-55 years with Graves' hyperthyroidism that later progressed to Graves' ophthalmopathy.

Ten or more counts support this clonotype. This chain joins TRBV3-1 and TRBJ2-5; TRBD1 aligns across 8 bases. J was trimmed by 1 base and V by 4 bases; bases with no gene match: 11. The CDR3 length is 17 residues. Looked up from germline, CDR1 is LGHDT and CDR2 is YNNKEL (reference sequence). Here the CDR3 DNA reads TGTGCCAGCAGCCCGGTGGGGACAGGCGTTGGCCAAGAGACCCAGTACTTC. As protein: CASSPVGTGVGQETQYF.

On this clonotype: Possible read error: a much larger clone is one base away. Because it lacks the conserved phenylalanine or tryptophan at the end, this CDR3 is likely a read error. The V gene is TRBV11-2, the J gene TRBJ2-7, with 9 nucleotides matching TRBD2. The germline CDR1 and CDR2 sequences are SGHAT and FQNNGV. CDR3 length: 15 amino acids. V shed 0 bases, J shed 7 bases, and the junction held 7 bases outside the gene matches. The CDR3, as DNA: TGTGCCAGCAGCTTAGATAGTAGCGGGGGCGGAGAGCAGTACCTC. It codes for CASSLDSSGGGEQYL.

Many counts were recorded for this clonotype. The chain links TRBV2 to TRBJ2-7, with D perhaps TRBD1 or TRBD2 (5 bases each). This CDR3 comprises 14 residues. V was clipped by 6 bases and J by 5 bases, with 17 bases between them. In germline, CDR1 is SNHLY, CDR2 FYNNEI. CDR3 in DNA: TGTGCCAGCAGACGGGACCGGGGCCTGAACGAGCAGTACTTC. This codes for CASRRDRGLNEQYF.

This clonotype has more than one count but fewer than ten. The chain employs TRBV2 and TRBJ1-2; maybe TRBD1 (6 bases). In germline, CDR1 is SNHLY, CDR2 FYNNEI. The germline V and J ends were trimmed by 4 bases and 5 bases, with 17 bases remaining between them. This CDR3 comprises 15 residues. This chain's CDR3 is CASSGPQGRGYGYTF. In DNA form, the CDR3 reads TGTGCCAGCAGTGGGCCCCAGGGGAGAGGGTATGGCTACACCTTC.

The chain combines TRBV20-1 with TRBJ2-7; no firm D call. Germline V gene sequence: CDR1 DFQATT, CDR2 SNEGSKA (reference sequence). Trimming removed 7 bases at V and 0 bases at J, with 13 bases between. This CDR3 has 13 amino acids. The CDR3: CSGNLPLSYEQYF. The CDR3 DNA reads TGCAGTGGAAATTTACCCCTCTCCTACGAGCAGTACTTC.

This clonotype was detected ten times or more. This sequence joins TRBV5-1 and TRBJ2-5, with 9 positions matching TRBD1. The CDR3 is made up of 14 amino acids. J gave up 5 bases and V 1 base, and 3 bases lay outside the gene matches. CDR1 SGHRS and CDR2 YFSETQ come from the germline V gene. The DNA of the CDR3 is TGCGCCAGCAGCTTGACAGGGGGCAAGGAGACCCAGTACTTC. This translates into CASSLTGGKETQYF.

In its sample, this clonotype was seen many times. The V call is TRBV29-1, the J call TRBJ2-5; possibly TRBD1 for D (6 bases). Looked up from germline, CDR1 is SQVTM and CDR2 is ANQGSEA. CDR3 length: 15 amino acids. Trimming shortened V by 2 bases and J by 5 bases, and 18 bases separated the two germline ends. CDR3 sequence (DNA): TGCAGCGTTGAATTACTAACAGGGAATCGGGAGACCCAGTACTTC. Translated, it gives CSVELLTGNRETQYF.